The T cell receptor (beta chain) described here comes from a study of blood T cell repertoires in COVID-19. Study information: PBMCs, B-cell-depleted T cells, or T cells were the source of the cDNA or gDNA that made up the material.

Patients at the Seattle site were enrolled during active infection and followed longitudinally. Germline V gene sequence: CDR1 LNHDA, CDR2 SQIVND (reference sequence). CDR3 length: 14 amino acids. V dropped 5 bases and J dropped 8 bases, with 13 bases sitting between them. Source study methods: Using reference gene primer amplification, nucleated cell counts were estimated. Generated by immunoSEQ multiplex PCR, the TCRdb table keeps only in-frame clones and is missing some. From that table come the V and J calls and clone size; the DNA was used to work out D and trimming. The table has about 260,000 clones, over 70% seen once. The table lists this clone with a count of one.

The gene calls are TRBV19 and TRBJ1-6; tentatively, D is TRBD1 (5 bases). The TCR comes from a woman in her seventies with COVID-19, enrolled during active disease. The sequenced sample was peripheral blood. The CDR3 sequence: CASSHRGGDSPLHF. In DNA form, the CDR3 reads TGTGCCAGTAGTCACCGCGGGGGTGATTCACCCCTCCACTTT.